This is a list of T cell receptor beta chains from one sample in a study of post-analysis software for immune sequencing data. TCRdb called the PCR reads again in MiXCR, with one record for every CDR3 protein. The sample records hundreds of thousands of distinct CDR3 sequences, 59% being singletons. The specimen was blood. The origin of the receptors is a girl between 2 and 10 years old with multiple sclerosis. The CDR3 runs from the conserved cysteine through the conserved F or W. A D gene is named only where the DNA matches it firmly. Clone size appears in some rows only: once, few, many, or a class for an expanded clone.

d_gene: -
abundance: -
v_gene: TRBV7-2
j_gene: TRBJ1-5
CDR3aa: CASSLAFEGGSNQPQHF
CDR3nt: TGTGCCAGCAGCTTAGCGTTTGAGGGGGGCTCCAATCAGCCCCAGCATTTT

d_gene: TRBD1
abundance: -
v_gene: TRBV10-3
j_gene: TRBJ1-1
CDR3aa: CAISDPGQGRGTEAFF
CDR3nt: TGTGCCATCAGTGACCCCGGACAGGGCCGGGGAACTGAAGCTTTCTTT

d_gene: TRBD2
abundance: few
v_gene: TRBV5-1
j_gene: TRBJ2-5
CDR3aa: CASSQSPSGSGETQYF
CDR3nt: TGCGCCAGCAGCCAAAGTCCTAGCGGGAGCGGCGAGACCCAGTACTTC

d_gene: -
abundance: -
v_gene: TRBV25-1
j_gene: TRBJ2-3
CDR3aa: CASIQGRGSTDTQYF
CDR3nt: TGTGCCAGCATTCAAGGAAGAGGGAGCACAGATACGCAGTATTTT

d_gene: TRBD2
abundance: -
v_gene: TRBV7-9
j_gene: TRBJ2-7
CDR3aa: CASLLSNLGTSSYFPYEQYF
CDR3nt: TGTGCCAGCTTACTAAGTAATCTTGGGACTAGCAGTTACTTTCCCTACGAGCAGTACTTC

d_gene: -
abundance: -
v_gene: TRBV20-1
j_gene: TRBJ2-3
CDR3aa: CSASPRGEADTQYF
CDR3nt: TGCAGTGCTAGTCCCCGGGGCGAAGCAGATACGCAGTATTTT

d_gene: TRBD1
abundance: -
v_gene: TRBV5-1
j_gene: TRBJ2-7
CDR3aa: CAKSGTGGHEQYF
CDR3nt: TGCGCCAAGTCCGGGACAGGGGGCCACGAGCAGTACTTC

d_gene: -
abundance: -
v_gene: TRBV5-1
j_gene: TRBJ2-5
CDR3aa: CASSLFDQETQYF
CDR3nt: TGCGCCAGCAGCTTGTTTGACCAAGAGACCCAGTACTTC

d_gene: -
abundance: -
v_gene: TRBV29-1
j_gene: TRBJ2-7
CDR3aa: CSVAAVGGEQYF
CDR3nt: TGCAGCGTTGCGGCGGTTGGAGGCGAGCAGTACTTC

d_gene: -
abundance: few
v_gene: TRBV4-3
j_gene: TRBJ2-1
CDR3aa: CASSQDHFVGRGFYNEQFF
CDR3nt: TGCGCCAGCAGCCAAGATCATTTTGTCGGCAGGGGATTCTACAATGAGCAGTTCTTC

d_gene: TRBD2
abundance: few
v_gene: TRBV11-2
j_gene: TRBJ2-7
CDR3aa: CASSSPAGGPYEQYF
CDR3nt: TGTGCCAGCAGCTCCCCAGCGGGAGGGCCCTACGAGCAGTACTTC

d_gene: -
abundance: -
v_gene: TRBV20-1
j_gene: TRBJ2-1
CDR3aa: CSARGVMLDNEQFF
CDR3nt: TGCAGTGCCCGAGGGGTTATGTTAGACAATGAGCAGTTCTTC

d_gene: -
abundance: -
v_gene: TRBV3-1
j_gene: TRBJ2-5
CDR3aa: CASSQERLAGTEYF
CDR3nt: TGTGCCAGCAGCCAAGAGCGGTTAGCCGGAACAGAGTACTTC

d_gene: -
abundance: few
v_gene: TRBV27
j_gene: TRBJ1-5
CDR3aa: CASSLSPGLSNQPQHF
CDR3nt: TGTGCCAGCAGTTTAAGCCCAGGGCTCAGCAATCAGCCCCAGCATTTT

d_gene: -
abundance: -
v_gene: TRBV12-3/TRBV12-4
j_gene: TRBJ2-5
CDR3aa: CASSPVPQTQYF
CDR3nt: TGTGCCAGCAGTCCAGTCCCACAGACCCAGTACTTC

d_gene: -
abundance: -
v_gene: TRBV6-1
j_gene: TRBJ1-6
CDR3aa: CASSDREGTLNSPLHF
CDR3nt: TGTGCCAGCAGTGACCGGGAAGGGACTTTGAATTCACCCCTCCACTTT

d_gene: -
abundance: -
v_gene: TRBV4-1
j_gene: TRBJ2-2
CDR3aa: CASSQDLGGEEDTGELFF
CDR3nt: TGCGCCAGCAGCCAAGATCTTGGAGGGGAGGAGGACACCGGGGAGCTGTTTTTT

d_gene: -
abundance: -
v_gene: TRBV24-1
j_gene: TRBJ2-5
CDR3aa: CATSDGGAETQYF
CDR3nt: TGTGCCACCAGTGATGGGGGGGCAGAGACCCAGTACTTC

d_gene: TRBD1
abundance: -
v_gene: TRBV5-1
j_gene: TRBJ1-2
CDR3aa: CASSSGGNGHTF
CDR3nt: TGCGCCAGCTCCTCAGGGGGCAATGGCCACACCTTC

d_gene: -
abundance: once
v_gene: TRBV29-1
j_gene: TRBJ1-1
CDR3aa: CSVDRPGQNTEAFF
CDR3nt: TGCAGCGTTGATAGGCCGGGACAGAACACTGAAGCTTTCTTT

d_gene: TRBD2
abundance: -
v_gene: TRBV6-5
j_gene: TRBJ2-5
CDR3aa: CASRSGGRETQYF
CDR3nt: TGTGCCAGCAGAAGCGGGGGAAGGGAGACCCAGTACTTC

d_gene: -
abundance: -
v_gene: TRBV15
j_gene: TRBJ1-2
CDR3aa: CATSRDRRPGYTF
CDR3nt: TGTGCCACCAGCAGGGACAGACGGCCTGGCTACACCTTC

d_gene: -
abundance: few
v_gene: TRBV29-1
j_gene: TRBJ2-3
CDR3aa: CSAYRVDGRTDTQYF
CDR3nt: TGCAGCGCCTACCGTGTAGACGGACGCACAGATACGCAGTATTTT

d_gene: -
abundance: -
v_gene: TRBV5-1
j_gene: TRBJ1-2
CDR3aa: CASHVEGGKGEYGYTF
CDR3nt: TGCGCCAGCCATGTTGAGGGTGGAAAAGGCGAGTATGGCTACACCTTC

d_gene: TRBD2
abundance: -
v_gene: TRBV7-2
j_gene: TRBJ2-1
CDR3aa: CASTNLGTTYHEQFF
CDR3nt: TGTGCCAGCACCAATCTCGGGACTACGTATCATGAGCAGTTCTTC

d_gene: TRBD1
abundance: few
v_gene: TRBV7-9
j_gene: TRBJ2-3
CDR3aa: CASSLETGWTDTQYF
CDR3nt: TGTGCCAGCAGCTTAGAGACAGGGTGGACAGATACGCAGTATTTT

d_gene: TRBD1
abundance: once
v_gene: TRBV5-1
j_gene: TRBJ1-2
CDR3aa: CASSFGQGNGYTF
CDR3nt: TGCGCCAGCAGCTTCGGACAGGGAAATGGCTACACCTTC

d_gene: -
abundance: -
v_gene: TRBV29-1
j_gene: TRBJ2-3
CDR3aa: CSVVGKLGTDTQYF
CDR3nt: TGCAGCGTTGTGGGGAAACTGGGCACAGATACGCAGTATTTT

d_gene: TRBD1
abundance: -
v_gene: TRBV20-1
j_gene: TRBJ1-5
CDR3aa: CSARDGTVYNQPQHF
CDR3nt: TGCAGTGCTAGAGACGGGACAGTATACAATCAGCCCCAGCATTTT

d_gene: -
abundance: -
v_gene: TRBV4-3
j_gene: TRBJ1-3
CDR3aa: CASSQDGGAGGANTIYF
CDR3nt: TGCGCCAGCAGCCAAGATGGAGGGGCAGGCGGCGCAAACACCATATATTTT

d_gene: -
abundance: few
v_gene: TRBV29-1
j_gene: TRBJ2-7
CDR3aa: CSVWAGGHEQYF
CDR3nt: TGCAGCGTCTGGGCAGGGGGGCACGAGCAGTACTTC

d_gene: -
abundance: -
v_gene: TRBV6-5
j_gene: TRBJ2-1
CDR3aa: CASSYSRASSNEQFF
CDR3nt: TGTGCCAGCAGTTACTCGAGGGCTAGCTCCAATGAGCAGTTCTTC

d_gene: TRBD2
abundance: once
v_gene: TRBV11-3
j_gene: TRBJ2-3
CDR3aa: CASSTGTSGVKSTDTQYF
CDR3nt: TGTGCCAGCAGTACCGGGACTAGCGGGGTAAAAAGCACAGATACGCAGTATTTT

d_gene: -
abundance: -
v_gene: TRBV12-3/TRBV12-4
j_gene: TRBJ1-2
CDR3aa: CASSLDLDRESNDYGYTF
CDR3nt: TGTGCCAGCAGTTTAGATTTGGATAGGGAGAGTAACGACTATGGCTACACCTTC

d_gene: TRBD2
abundance: -
v_gene: TRBV11-2
j_gene: TRBJ2-5
CDR3aa: CASSRGGWGETQYF
CDR3nt: TGTGCCAGCAGCCGCGGGGGGTGGGGAGAGACCCAGTACTTC

d_gene: -
abundance: few
v_gene: TRBV5-1
j_gene: TRBJ2-7
CDR3aa: CASSLFQGRRSYEQYF
CDR3nt: TGCGCCAGCAGCTTATTTCAGGGCCGAAGGTCCTACGAGCAGTACTTC

d_gene: -
abundance: -
v_gene: TRBV4-2
j_gene: TRBJ2-1
CDR3aa: CASSQGSNQWGNEQFF
CDR3nt: TGTGCCAGCAGCCAAGGGAGCAATCAATGGGGCAATGAGCAGTTCTTC

d_gene: TRBD1
abundance: few
v_gene: TRBV6-5
j_gene: TRBJ1-2
CDR3aa: CASSPSQGKNYGYTF
CDR3nt: TGTGCCAGCAGTCCCTCACAGGGGAAGAACTATGGCTACACCTTC

d_gene: TRBD2
abundance: -
v_gene: TRBV6-1
j_gene: TRBJ2-3
CDR3aa: CASSESGGIADTQYF
CDR3nt: TGTGCCAGCAGTGAATCGGGGGGTATAGCAGATACGCAGTATTTT

d_gene: TRBD1
abundance: -
v_gene: TRBV20-1
j_gene: TRBJ1-5
CDR3aa: CSAQAGGNNQPQHF
CDR3nt: TGCAGTGCTCAAGCAGGGGGTAACAATCAGCCCCAGCATTTT

d_gene: -
abundance: few
v_gene: TRBV18
j_gene: TRBJ2-3
CDR3aa: CASSPERPPATQYF
CDR3nt: TGTGCCAGCTCACCGGAACGGCCGCCAGCTACGCAGTATTTT

d_gene: TRBD1
abundance: -
v_gene: TRBV29-1
j_gene: TRBJ2-2
CDR3aa: CSVEEGTGAGELFF
CDR3nt: TGCAGCGTTGAAGAGGGGACAGGGGCCGGGGAGCTGTTTTTT

d_gene: TRBD2
abundance: -
v_gene: TRBV5-5
j_gene: TRBJ2-7
CDR3aa: CASKTSGRYEQYF
CDR3nt: TGTGCCAGCAAAACTAGCGGGAGATACGAGCAGTACTTC

d_gene: -
abundance: -
v_gene: TRBV10-2
j_gene: TRBJ2-3
CDR3aa: CASSERRGLDTQYF
CDR3nt: TGCGCCAGCAGTGAGCGCAGGGGACTAGATACGCAGTATTTT

d_gene: TRBD1
abundance: few
v_gene: TRBV12-3/TRBV12-4
j_gene: TRBJ1-2
CDR3aa: CASSASGTGGYGYTF
CDR3nt: TGTGCCAGCAGTGCGTCCGGGACAGGAGGCTATGGCTACACCTTC

d_gene: TRBD1
abundance: -
v_gene: TRBV5-6
j_gene: TRBJ2-3
CDR3aa: CASRGQIRTDTQYF
CDR3nt: TGTGCCAGCAGGGGACAGATTCGCACAGATACGCAGTATTTT

d_gene: TRBD2
abundance: -
v_gene: TRBV12-3/TRBV12-4
j_gene: TRBJ2-3
CDR3aa: CASIAGVATDTQYF
CDR3nt: TGTGCCAGCATAGCGGGAGTGGCCACAGATACGCAGTATTTT

d_gene: TRBD2
abundance: -
v_gene: TRBV11-1
j_gene: TRBJ2-1
CDR3aa: CASSFSETSGLEQFF
CDR3nt: TGTGCCAGCAGCTTCTCCGAAACTAGCGGGCTAGAGCAGTTCTTC

d_gene: -
abundance: few
v_gene: TRBV20-1
j_gene: TRBJ2-5
CDR3aa: CSARVVTQETQYF
CDR3nt: TGCAGTGCTAGAGTCGTGACGCAAGAGACCCAGTACTTC

d_gene: TRBD2
abundance: few
v_gene: TRBV5-1
j_gene: TRBJ2-1
CDR3aa: CASTAAGREINEQFF
CDR3nt: TGCGCCAGCACCGCAGCCGGGCGGGAGATCAATGAGCAGTTCTTC

d_gene: -
abundance: few
v_gene: TRBV29-1
j_gene: TRBJ2-1
CDR3aa: CSVDGSGNEQFF
CDR3nt: TGCAGCGTTGACGGTTCAGGCAATGAGCAGTTCTTC

d_gene: -
abundance: once
v_gene: TRBV5-1
j_gene: TRBJ2-5
CDR3aa: CASSQPERETQYF
CDR3nt: TGCGCCAGCAGCCAGCCCGAAAGAGAGACCCAGTACTTC